This T cell receptor (beta chain) appears in the sequencing data of a study of blood T cell repertoires in COVID-19. The overall study: Samples of COVID-19 (acute and convalescent) were obtained from the United States, Italy and Spain. Sources were T cells, B-cell-depleted T cells, or PBMCs; the material itself was cDNA or gDNA.

Trimming removed 6 bases from V and 3 bases from J, with 14 bases in between. Germline assignment: CDR1 MNHEY and CDR2 SVGAGI. The CDR3 extends over 14 amino acids. Produced via immunoSEQ multiplex PCR; TCRdb's table is partial and in-frame only. This table holds under 35,000 clones, approximately 90% found once. Sequenced input: peripheral blood. This TCR was recovered from a human donor in a cohort sampled during active COVID-19. The chain is built from TRBV6-5 and TRBJ1-1, with a weak D call TRBD1 (6 bases). Written as DNA, the CDR3 is TGTGCCAGCAGCCTCCAAGGACAGTACACTGAAGCTTTCTTT. Protein: CASSLQGQYTEAFF.